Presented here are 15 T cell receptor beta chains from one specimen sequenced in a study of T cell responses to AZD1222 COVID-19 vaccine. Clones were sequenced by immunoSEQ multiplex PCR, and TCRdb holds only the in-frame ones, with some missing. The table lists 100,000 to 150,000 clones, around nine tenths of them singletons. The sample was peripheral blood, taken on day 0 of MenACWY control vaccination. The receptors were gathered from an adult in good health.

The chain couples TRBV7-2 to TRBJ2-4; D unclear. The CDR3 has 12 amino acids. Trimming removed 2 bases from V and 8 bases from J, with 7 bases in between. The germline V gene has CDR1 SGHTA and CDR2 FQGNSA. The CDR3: CASSLLRDIQYF. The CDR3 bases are TGTGCCAGCAGCTTACTCCGGGACATTCAGTACTTC.

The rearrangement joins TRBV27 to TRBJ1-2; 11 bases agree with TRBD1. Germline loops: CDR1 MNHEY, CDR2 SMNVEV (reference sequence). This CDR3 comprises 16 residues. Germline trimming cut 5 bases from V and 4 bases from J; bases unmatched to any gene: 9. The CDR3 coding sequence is TGTGCCAGCAGTGCCGGACAGGGGGCCCGTCGCTATGGCTACACCTTC. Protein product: CASSAGQGARRYGYTF.

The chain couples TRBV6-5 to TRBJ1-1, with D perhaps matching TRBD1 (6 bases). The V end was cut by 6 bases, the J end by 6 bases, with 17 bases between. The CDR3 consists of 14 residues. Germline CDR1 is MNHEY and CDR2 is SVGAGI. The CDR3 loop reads CASSRSYRVPEAFF. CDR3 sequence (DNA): TGTGCCAGCAGCCGAAGCTACAGGGTTCCTGAAGCTTTCTTT.

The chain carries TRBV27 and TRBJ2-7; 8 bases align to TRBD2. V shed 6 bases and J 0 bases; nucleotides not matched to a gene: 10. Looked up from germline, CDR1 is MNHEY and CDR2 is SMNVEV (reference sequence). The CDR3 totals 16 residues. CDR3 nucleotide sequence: TGTGCCAGCAGCAAATCCCCTAGCGGGCGCTCCTACGAGCAGTACTTC. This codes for CASSKSPSGRSYEQYF.

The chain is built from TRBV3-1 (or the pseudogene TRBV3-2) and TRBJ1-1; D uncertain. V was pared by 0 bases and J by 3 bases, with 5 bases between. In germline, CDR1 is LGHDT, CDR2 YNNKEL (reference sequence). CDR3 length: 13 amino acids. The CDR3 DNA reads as TGTGCCAGCAGCCAAGATCAGGACACTGAAGCTTTCTTT. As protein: CASSQDQDTEAFF.

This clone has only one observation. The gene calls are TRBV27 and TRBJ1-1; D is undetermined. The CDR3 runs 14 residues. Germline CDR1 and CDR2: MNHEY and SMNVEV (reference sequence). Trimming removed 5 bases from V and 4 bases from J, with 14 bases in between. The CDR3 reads CASSHPESGTEAFF. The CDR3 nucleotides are TGTGCCAGCAGTCATCCTGAGAGCGGCACTGAAGCTTTCTTT.

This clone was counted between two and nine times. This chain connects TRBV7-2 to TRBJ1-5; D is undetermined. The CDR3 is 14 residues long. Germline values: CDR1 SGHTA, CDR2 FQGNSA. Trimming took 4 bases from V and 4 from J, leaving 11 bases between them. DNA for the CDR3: TGTGCCAGCAGCTCCTACACGGGGAATCAGCCCCAGCATTTT. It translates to CASSSYTGNQPQHF.

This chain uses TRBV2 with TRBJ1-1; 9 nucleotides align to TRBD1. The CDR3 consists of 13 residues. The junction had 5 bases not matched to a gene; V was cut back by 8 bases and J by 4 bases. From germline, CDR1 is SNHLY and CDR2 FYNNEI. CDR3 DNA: TGTGCCAGCCTACTACAGGGGGCCACTGAAGCTTTCTTT. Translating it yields CASLLQGATEAFF.

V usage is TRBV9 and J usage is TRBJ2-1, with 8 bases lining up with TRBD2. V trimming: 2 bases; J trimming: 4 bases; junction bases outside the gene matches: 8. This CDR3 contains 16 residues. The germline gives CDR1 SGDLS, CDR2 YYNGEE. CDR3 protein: CASSVSPAGVYNEQFF. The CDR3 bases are TGTGCCAGCAGCGTCTCTCCAGCGGGAGTATACAATGAGCAGTTCTTC.

DNA for the CDR3: TGTGCCACCAGTGATCCCTCAAGGGTCTACGAGCAGTACTTC. Amino acids: CATSDPSRVYEQYF. The chain joins TRBV24-1 to TRBJ2-7; D remains unclear. V lost 3 bases to trimming and J lost 3 bases, with 11 bases between them. CDR3 length: 14 amino acids. Per germline, CDR1 KGHDR and CDR2 SFDVKD.

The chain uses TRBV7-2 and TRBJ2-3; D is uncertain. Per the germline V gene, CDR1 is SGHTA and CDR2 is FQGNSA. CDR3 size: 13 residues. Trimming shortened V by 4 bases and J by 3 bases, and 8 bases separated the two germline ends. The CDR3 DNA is TGTGCCAGCAGCTCACATTCAACAGATACGCAGTATTTT. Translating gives CASSSHSTDTQYF. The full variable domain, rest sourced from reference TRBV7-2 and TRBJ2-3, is GAGVSQSPSNKVTEKGKDVELRCDPISGHTALYWYRQSLGQGLEFLIYFQGNSAPDKSGLPSDRFSAERTGGSVSTLTIQRTQQEDSAVYLCASSSHSTDTQYFGPGTRLTVL.

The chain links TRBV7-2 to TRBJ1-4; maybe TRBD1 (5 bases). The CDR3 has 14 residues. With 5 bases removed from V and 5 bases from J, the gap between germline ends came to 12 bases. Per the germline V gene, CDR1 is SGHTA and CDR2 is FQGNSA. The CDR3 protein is CASSPHRQNEKLFF. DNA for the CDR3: TGTGCCAGCAGCCCCCACCGACAGAATGAAAAACTGTTTTTT.

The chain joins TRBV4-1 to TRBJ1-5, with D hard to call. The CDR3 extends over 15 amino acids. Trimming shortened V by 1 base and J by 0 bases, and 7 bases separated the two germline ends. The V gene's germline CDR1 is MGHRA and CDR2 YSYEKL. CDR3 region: CASSQAVNSNQPQHF. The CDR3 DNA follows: TGCGCCAGCAGCCAAGCAGTAAATAGCAATCAGCCCCAGCATTTT.

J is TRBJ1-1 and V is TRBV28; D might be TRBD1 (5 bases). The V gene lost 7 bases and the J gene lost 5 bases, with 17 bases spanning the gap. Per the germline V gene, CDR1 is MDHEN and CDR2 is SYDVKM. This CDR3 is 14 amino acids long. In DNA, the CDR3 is TGTGCCAGCAAGGCGGGGCCCGGAGGGACTGAAGCTTTCTTT. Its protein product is CASKAGPGGTEAFF.

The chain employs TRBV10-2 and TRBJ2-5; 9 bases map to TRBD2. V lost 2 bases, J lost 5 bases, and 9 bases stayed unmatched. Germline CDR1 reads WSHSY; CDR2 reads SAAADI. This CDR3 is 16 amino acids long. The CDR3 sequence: CASSEPASGIGETQYF. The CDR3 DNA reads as TGCGCCAGCAGTGAGCCCGCTAGCGGGATTGGGGAGACCCAGTACTTC.